Following are 25 T cell receptor beta chains from one sample sequenced in a study of blood T cell repertoires in COVID-19. Some clones are missing from TCRdb's copy, which holds only in-frame ones; the method was immunoSEQ multiplex PCR. Here the sample spans around 95,000 clones, almost 80% being singletons. The sample taken for sequencing was peripheral blood. These receptors originate from a man aged 65 to 79 with active or convalescent COVID-19.

The genes are TRBV6-5 and TRBJ1-4; 7 nucleotides align to TRBD1. The CDR3 has 15 amino acids. V was clipped by 5 bases and J by 8 bases; unmatched bases: 11. Germline values: CDR1 MNHEY, CDR2 SVGAGI. CDR3 in DNA: TGTGCCAGCAGTAAAACCGGGACAGCCCTAGAAAAACTGTTTTTT. Residues: CASSKTGTALEKLFF.

The V and J genes are TRBV30 and TRBJ1-2; D is unresolved. V was cut by 2 bases and J by 5 bases, with 12 bases left in between. The CDR3 runs 13 residues. Germline CDR1 is GTSNPN and CDR2 is SVGIG (reference sequence). The CDR3 DNA follows: TGTGCCTGGAGTCCCCTGCGGGCTTATGGCTACACCTTC. This sequence encodes CAWSPLRAYGYTF.

This sequence joins TRBV7-3 and TRBJ2-1, with TRBD2 matching 8 bases. The CDR3 has 16 amino acids. Germline-derived CDR1 and CDR2 are SGHTA and FQGTGA. Losses at the gene ends were 0 bases for V and 6 bases for J; bases not matched to a gene: 7. The chain's CDR3 is CASSLTFSGKFNEQFF. The CDR3, as DNA: TGTGCCAGCAGCTTAACGTTTAGCGGGAAATTCAATGAGCAGTTCTTC.

This chain links TRBV7-2 with TRBJ2-2; 11 bases fit TRBD1. Germline trimming cut 5 bases from V and 3 bases from J; bases unmatched to any gene: 5. Per germline, CDR1 SGHTA and CDR2 FQGNSA. The CDR3 has 16 amino acids. The CDR3, as DNA: TGTGCCAGCAGCCCCGGACAGGGGGCTGACACCGGGGAGCTGTTTTTT. It specifies CASSPGQGADTGELFF.

In its sample, this clone was seen once. The V call is TRBV4-2, the J call TRBJ2-3; 10 nucleotides align to TRBD2. The V gene's germline CDR1 is LGHNA and CDR2 YNFKEQ. The CDR3 extends over 20 amino acids. The V gene end was trimmed by 0 bases and the J gene end by 0 bases; junction bases not matched to a gene: 12. CDR3 protein: CASSQDFRLAGATSTDTQYF. In DNA form, the CDR3 reads TGTGCCAGCAGCCAAGATTTCCGGCTAGCGGGGGCGACTAGCACAGATACGCAGTATTTT.

This chain connects TRBV19 to TRBJ1-4, with D possibly TRBD1 on 6 matching bases. Trimming pared 4 bases from V and 5 bases from J, leaving 8 bases between. The CDR3 covers 13 residues. From germline, CDR1 is LNHDA and CDR2 SQIVND (reference sequence). The DNA of the CDR3 is TGTGCCAGTAGTACAACAGGGAATGAAAAACTGTTTTTT. This gives the protein CASSTTGNEKLFF. Filled out from reference TRBV19 and TRBJ1-4, the complete variable domain reads DGGITQSPKYLFRKEGQNVTLSCEQNLNHDAMYWYRQDPGQGLRLIYYSQIVNDFQKGDIAEGYSVSREKKESFPLTVTSAQKNPTAFYLCASSTTGNEKLFFGSGTQLSVL.

The CDR3 spells CASSQDPGQGARGYTF. The CDR3 DNA sequence: TGCGCCAGCAGCCAAGACCCGGGACAGGGGGCGCGTGGCTACACCTTC. The V gene is TRBV4-3, the J gene TRBJ1-2; 12 bases map to TRBD1. The V gene end was trimmed by 0 bases and the J gene end by 7 bases; junction bases not matched to a gene: 6. The CDR3 runs to 16 residues. Germline V CDR1 and CDR2: LGHNA, YSLEER.

CDR3 loop: CASSTPTRTDTQYF. DNA for the CDR3: TGTGCCAGCAGCACACCGACTAGAACAGATACGCAGTATTTT. The V and J genes are TRBV28 and TRBJ2-3; possibly TRBD2 for D (6 bases). Trimming removed 6 bases from V and 3 bases from J, with 13 bases in between. This CDR3 is built from 14 residues. CDR1 and CDR2 (germline): MDHEN, SYDVKM. The whole variable domain, remainder taken from reference TRBV28 and TRBJ2-3, is DVKVTQSSRYLVKRTGEKVFLECVQDMDHENMFWYRQDPGLGLRLIYFSYDVKMKEKGDIPEGYSVSREKKERFSLILESASTNQTSMYLCASSTPTRTDTQYFGPGTRLTVL.

The chain couples TRBV7-8 to TRBJ1-1; D not certain. With 5 bases removed from V and 1 base from J, the gap between germline ends came to 14 bases. The CDR3 covers 15 residues. CDR1 is SGHVS, CDR2 FQNEAQ, per germline. CDR3 DNA: TGTGCCAGCAGCCTCAACTTAGATAGGAACACTGAAGCTTTCTTT. Translating it yields CASSLNLDRNTEAFF. Drawing the rest from reference TRBV7-8 and TRBJ1-1, the complete variable domain is GAGVSQSPRYKVAKRGQDVALRCDPISGHVSLFWYQQALGQGPEFLTYFQNEAQLDKSGLPSDRFFAERPEGSVSTLKIQRTQQEDSAVYLCASSLNLDRNTEAFFGQGTRLTVV.

The sample holds one count of this clone. Different DNA sequences within this sample yield the same CDR3. The chain has TRBV24-1 and TRBJ2-3, with 8 bases matching TRBD1. The J segment lost 2 bases and the V segment lost 7 bases, leaving 4 bases of the junction unmatched. The CDR3 contains 14 residues. From germline, CDR1 is KGHDR and CDR2 SFDVKD. CDR3 sequence reads: CATRPRGPTDTQYF. The CDR3 region has the DNA TGTGCCACCAGGCCCAGGGGGCCCACAGATACGCAGTATTTT.

This clone came up a few times. The chain is built from TRBV2 and TRBJ2-2; 9 nucleotides match TRBD1. CDR1 and CDR2 from the germline V gene are SNHLY and FYNNEI. With V trimmed by 2 bases and J by 3 bases, 7 bases remained unmatched. The CDR3 runs 17 residues. CDR3 in DNA: TGTGCCAGCAGTGAACACAGGGGGCTGGTGTACACCGGGGAGCTGTTTTTT. Translation: CASSEHRGLVYTGELFF.

The chain combines TRBV6-2 or TRBV6-3 with TRBJ2-5; 9 bases align to TRBD2. The length of the CDR3 is 14 residues. The trim removed 1 base at V and 7 bases at J, leaving 4 bases unmatched. Germline CDR1 is MNHEY and CDR2 is SVGEGT. The DNA for the CDR3 is TGTGCCAGCAGTTACTTAGCGGGAGCGGGGACCCAGTACTTC. This codes for CASSYLAGAGTQYF.

The chain recombines TRBV12-3 or TRBV12-4 with TRBJ1-1, with D possibly matching TRBD1 (6 bases). The CDR3 contains 11 residues. V was shortened by 3 bases and J by 10 bases, with 9 bases between the two germline ends. CDR3 loop: CASSFGGLAFF. As DNA, the CDR3 is TGTGCCAGCAGTTTCGGGGGGCTAGCTTTCTTT.

The chain carries TRBV19 and TRBJ1-1; D gene uncertain. The germline gives CDR1 LNHDA, CDR2 SQIVND (reference sequence). CDR3 length: 13 residues. V lost 3 bases and J lost 1, with 6 bases in between. CDR3 DNA: TGTGCCAGTAGTATTTCGGGGAACACTGAAGCTTTCTTT. Translating it yields CASSISGNTEAFF.

This rearrangement joins TRBV4-1 to TRBJ1-5, with no clear D. This CDR3 has 13 amino acids. Germline CDR1 reads MGHRA; CDR2 reads YSYEKL. Between the trimmed V and J ends, which lost 0 bases and 6 bases, there was a span of 6 bases. The CDR3 nucleotides are TGCGCCAGCAGCCAAGATCCGGGTCAGCCCCAGCATTTT. Its translation is CASSQDPGQPQHF.

About this clone itself: The same CDR3 arises from other DNA sequences in this sample as well. V is TRBV5-5 and J is TRBJ1-1; D gene ambiguous. The V end was cut by 0 bases, the J end by 1 base, with 4 bases between. Germline V lookup: CDR1 SGHKS, CDR2 YYEKEE (reference sequence). The CDR3 has 13 residues. Written as DNA, the CDR3 is TGTGCCAGCAGCTTGGCAGGGAACACTGAAGCTTTCTTT. Its translation is CASSLAGNTEAFF.

The chain recombines TRBV7-6 with TRBJ2-5, with 7 bases aligning to TRBD1. The CDR3 contains 15 residues. Trimming took 8 bases from V and 4 from J; bases not matched to a gene: 13. CDR1 SGHVS and CDR2 FNYEAQ come from the germline V gene. The CDR3 DNA reads as TGTGCCAGCGTCCCGGGACAGTTATTGGGAGAGACCCAGTACTTC. Its protein product is CASVPGQLLGETQYF.

The V and J genes are TRBV2 and TRBJ2-7; 7 bases match TRBD2. CDR1 is SNHLY, CDR2 FYNNEI, per germline. V lost 7 bases and J lost 6; bases outside the gene matches: 9. The CDR3 is made up of 13 amino acids. The CDR3 protein is CASKERGPLEQYF. The CDR3 nucleotides read TGTGCCAGCAAGGAGCGGGGTCCCCTCGAGCAGTACTTC.

The V and J genes are TRBV27 and TRBJ1-5, with 8 bases fitting TRBD1. CDR1 and CDR2 from the germline V gene are MNHEY and SMNVEV (reference sequence). V was pared by 6 bases and J by 4 bases, with 5 bases of the junction left unmatched. The CDR3 loop spans 14 amino acids. CDR3 DNA: TGTGCCAGCAGAGGGACAGGCCCTAATCAGCCCCAGCATTTT. This translates into CASRGTGPNQPQHF.

This clone was observed a handful of times. This chain links TRBV28 with TRBJ2-7; 7 positions agree with TRBD1. The CDR3 length is 14 residues. Germline values: CDR1 MDHEN, CDR2 SYDVKM. With V trimmed by 6 bases and J by 0 bases, 5 bases remained unmatched. The CDR3 reads CASRDRRSSYEQYF. In nucleotides, the CDR3 is TGTGCCAGCAGGGACAGGAGGAGCTCCTACGAGCAGTACTTC.

This sequence joins TRBV24-1 and TRBJ2-3; weak D call: TRBD1 (6 bases). Germline V gene sequence: CDR1 KGHDR, CDR2 SFDVKD. Trimming removed 9 bases from V and 9 bases from J, with 18 bases in between. The CDR3 length is 13 residues. This CDR3 is CATHDPQGTTQYF. DNA of the CDR3: TGTGCCACCCACGATCCACAGGGTACAACGCAGTATTTT.

This sequence joins TRBV7-6 and TRBJ1-2, with 9 bases identical to TRBD1. The germline V gene encodes CDR1 SGHVS and CDR2 FNYEAQ. This CDR3 contains 14 residues. V gave up 3 bases and J gave up 7 bases; unmatched junction bases: 6. The DNA for the CDR3 is TGTGCCAGCAGCTTGGGGGACAGGGAGGGTGGCTACACCTTC. Translating it yields CASSLGDREGGYTF.

The chain joins TRBV6-5 to TRBJ2-3; tentative D call: TRBD2 (6 bases). This CDR3 contains 14 residues. Trimming took off 5 bases at V and 3 bases at J, with 12 bases between the two ends. CDR1 MNHEY and CDR2 SVGAGI come from the germline V gene. The CDR3 is CASSPWRGTDTQYF. In nucleotides, the CDR3 is TGTGCCAGCAGTCCTTGGCGGGGTACAGATACGCAGTATTTT.

This clone was seen only once. The chain has TRBV9 and TRBJ2-1, with 9 bases that match TRBD2. This CDR3 spans 14 amino acids. The V segment lost 7 bases and the J segment 2 bases; nucleotides outside the gene matches: 4. Germline assignment: CDR1 SGDLS and CDR2 YYNGEE. In nucleotides, the CDR3 is TGTGCCAGCCAGCGGGGGGACCCCTACAATGAGCAGTTCTTC. Its protein product is CASQRGDPYNEQFF.

The chain recombines TRBV7-2 with TRBJ1-5; D perhaps matches TRBD1 (5 bases). Germline values: CDR1 SGHTA, CDR2 FQGNSA. Between the trimmed V and J ends, which lost 3 bases and 3 bases, there was a span of 12 bases. This CDR3 is 15 amino acids long. The CDR3 spells CASSLKGSNNQPQHF. The CDR3 DNA reads TGTGCCAGCAGCTTGAAGGGGTCGAACAATCAGCCCCAGCATTTT.